This TCR beta chain was documented in a study of shared clonotypes between healthy human individuals. Original analysis: ImmunoSEQ junction-only sequences lacked quality scores, so their filtering differed. Produced via immunoSEQ multiplex PCR; TCRdb's table is partial and in-frame only. V, J and clone size are those of that table, while D and trimming were read from the DNA. The sample carries 850,000 to 1,200,000 clones, 65% to 80% recorded once. From germline, CDR1 is SEHNR and CDR2 FQNEAQ (reference sequence). V lost 4 bases and J lost 8, with 20 bases in between. CDR3 length: 15 residues. Findings of the study overall: Only blood was sampled; tissue repertoires likely differ. An expected dependence of interdonor clonotype sharing on sequencing depth was noted. Researchers found naive subsets generally carried larger estimated richness than memory subsets.

This clone was observed a few times. Its antigen is as yet unknown. The V gene is TRBV7-9, the J gene TRBJ1-2; TRBD1 might be the D (6 bases). The sequenced sample was memory CD4+ T cells sorted from blood. Subset of the sample: CD45RA-negative fraction. This clonotype was sampled from a man between 18 and 35 years old in good health. The CDR3 region has the DNA TGTGCCAGCAGCTCCTCCCGAGGGACAAGTCGCGGCTACACCTTC. Its protein product is CASSSSRGTSRGYTF.